This note documents a single T cell receptor beta chain sequence. These data belong to a study of blood T cell repertoires in COVID-19. Overall study context: The analysed material was cDNA or gDNA that came from T cells, B-cell-depleted T cells, or PBMCs.

Trimming removed 2 bases from V and 5 bases from J, with 6 bases in between. This CDR3 has 11 amino acids. In germline, CDR1 is DFQATT, CDR2 SNEGSKA (reference sequence). Per the original data handling: The authors estimated nucleated cell counts from reference gene primer amplification. This table comes from immunoSEQ multiplex PCR, and its TCRdb copy is limited to in-frame clones, with some not included. Clonal size and the V and J genes are those of that table, whereas D and trimming came from the DNA. The sample yields about 45,000 clones, approximately 80% seen once. What was sequenced was peripheral blood. This clonotype was sampled from a human donor in a cohort sampled during active COVID-19. V is TRBV20-1 and J is TRBJ1-2, with D unclear. This CDR3 reads CSARPGYGYTF. The DNA for the CDR3 is TGCAGTGCTAGACCCGGGTATGGCTACACCTTC.